This entry lists 20 T cell receptor beta chains sequenced from one sample in a study of blood T cell repertoires in COVID-19. Produced via immunoSEQ multiplex PCR; TCRdb's table is partial and in-frame only. The sample has approximately 66,000 clones, around 83% seen once. The sample was peripheral blood. These receptors originate from a man aged 50-60 years with active COVID-19.

V gene TRBV30 combines with J gene TRBJ1-5, with 8 bases aligning to TRBD1. The CDR3 runs to 14 residues. The germline V gene has CDR1 GTSNPN and CDR2 SVGIG (reference sequence). Losses at the gene ends were 3 bases for V and 6 bases for J; bases not matched to a gene: 7. The CDR3 nucleotides are TGTGCCTGGAGCCCTGACAGGGGAAGTCAGCCCCAGCATTTT. It codes for CAWSPDRGSQPQHF.

The DNA for the CDR3 is TGTGCCAGCAGCCCTATACAGGGGGCTAGCACTGAAGCTTTCTTT. Its protein is CASSPIQGASTEAFF. J is TRBJ1-1 and V is TRBV7-9; 9 bases fit TRBD1. The CDR3 totals 15 residues. The V gene end was trimmed by 5 bases and the J gene end by 4 bases; junction bases not matched to a gene: 8. Germline CDR1 SEHNR, CDR2 FQNEAQ (reference sequence).

This chain uses TRBV6-5 with TRBJ1-1; D remains ambiguous. Trimming pared 5 bases from V and 4 bases from J, leaving 11 bases between. The germline gives CDR1 MNHEY, CDR2 SVGAGI. This CDR3 region has 13 residues. CDR3 region: CASSTKTRTEAFF. CDR3 in DNA: TGTGCCAGCAGTACTAAAACACGCACTGAAGCTTTCTTT.

This rearrangement joins TRBV18 to TRBJ1-1; tentatively, D is TRBD1 (6 bases). Per the germline V gene, CDR1 is KGHSH and CDR2 is LQKENI. The V and J ends lost 3 bases and 3 bases respectively, with 11 bases between them. The CDR3 loop spans 14 amino acids. Here the CDR3 reads CASSPGTIDTEAFF. Written as DNA, the CDR3 is TGTGCCAGCTCACCCGGGACAATCGACACTGAAGCTTTCTTT.

This chain uses TRBV10-3 with TRBJ2-1; TRBD1 matches 9 bases. Per germline, CDR1 ENHRY and CDR2 SYGVKD. With 4 bases clipped from V and 6 bases from J, the junction kept 7 bases outside the gene matches. CDR3 length: 15 residues. CDR3 amino acids: CAISAQQGAGNEQFF. The CDR3 DNA is TGTGCCATCAGTGCTCAACAGGGGGCTGGCAATGAGCAGTTCTTC.

This clone was picked up a small number of times. V usage is TRBV7-9 and J usage is TRBJ1-6; D remains ambiguous. V lost 0 bases, J lost 6 bases, and 6 bases lay in between. The V gene's germline CDR1 is SEHNR and CDR2 FQNEAQ (reference sequence). The CDR3 length is 14 residues. As DNA, the CDR3 is TGTGCCAGCAGCTTAGCACATACTAATTCACCCCTCCACTTT. Amino acids: CASSLAHTNSPLHF.

The chain carries TRBV7-9 and TRBJ2-7; 10 bases are shared with TRBD2. The germline V gene has CDR1 SEHNR and CDR2 FQNEAQ (reference sequence). Losses at the gene ends were 4 bases for V and 7 bases for J; bases not matched to a gene: 7. CDR3 length: 14 residues. CDR3 sequence: CASSSRLAGSEQYV. The CDR3, as DNA: TGTGCCAGCAGCTCCCGACTAGCGGGTTCAGAGCAGTACGTC.

The chain has TRBV7-9 and TRBJ1-5; D is unresolved. Germline assignment: CDR1 SEHNR and CDR2 FQNEAQ (reference sequence). This CDR3 contains 12 residues. V lost 2 bases, J lost 4 bases, and 3 bases lay in between. Written as DNA, the CDR3 is TGTGCCAGCAGCTTAATAAATCAGCCCCAGCATTTT. This codes for CASSLINQPQHF.

Only one count was recorded for this clone. The V gene is TRBV6-6, the J gene TRBJ2-7, with D tentatively TRBD1 (6 bases). The CDR3 length is 12 residues. Germline CDR1 is MNHNY and CDR2 is SVGAGI (reference sequence). V was pared by 5 bases and J by 3 bases, with 8 bases between. The CDR3: CASSRQDYEQYV. The DNA of the CDR3 is TGTGCCAGCAGTCGACAGGACTACGAGCAGTACGTC.

This chain uses TRBV6-1 with TRBJ2-1; 15 nucleotides line up with TRBD2. The germline gives CDR1 MNHNS, CDR2 SASEGT. This CDR3 spans 16 amino acids. V dropped 4 bases and J dropped 9; count of bases not matched to a gene: 7. CDR3 sequence reads: CASSARTSGGAGEQFF. For the CDR3, the DNA is TGTGCCAGCAGTGCCAGGACTAGCGGGGGGGCCGGTGAGCAGTTCTTC.

The chain carries TRBV5-1 and TRBJ2-7; 7 bases are shared with TRBD1. CDR3 length equals 16 residues. Trimming removed 8 bases from V and 3 bases from J; junction bases left unmatched: 17. The germline V gene encodes CDR1 SGHRS and CDR2 YFSETQ. The CDR3 loop reads CASNPADPGQSYEQYV. CDR3 nucleotides: TGCGCCAGTAACCCGGCCGATCCGGGACAGAGCTACGAGCAGTACGTC.

The gene calls are TRBV7-2 and TRBJ2-5; 8 positions agree with TRBD2. The V and J ends lost 0 bases and 0 bases, in that order; junction bases with no gene match: 9. CDR1 and CDR2 (germline): SGHTA, FQGNSA. The CDR3 extends over 18 amino acids. CDR3 sequence reads: CASSLASVGGGYQETQYF. In nucleotides, the CDR3 is TGTGCCAGCAGCTTAGCGTCCGTCGGCGGGGGGTACCAAGAGACCCAGTACTTC. Filled out from reference TRBV7-2 and TRBJ2-5, the complete variable domain reads GAGVSQSPSNKVTEKGKDVELRCDPISGHTALYWYRQSLGQGLEFLIYFQGNSAPDKSGLPSDRFSAERTGGSVSTLTIQRTQQEDSAVYLCASSLASVGGGYQETQYFGPGTRLLVL.

CDR3 protein: CSVEDPGSGRDEQFF. For the CDR3, the DNA is TGCAGCGTTGAAGATCCAGGTAGCGGTAGGGATGAGCAGTTCTTC. The J gene is TRBJ2-1, the V gene TRBV29-1, with TRBD2 as a possible D gene (6 bases). CDR3 size: 15 residues. Trimming pared 0 bases from V and 8 bases from J, leaving 17 bases between. Germline V gives CDR1 SQVTM, CDR2 ANQGSEA.

This chain connects TRBV3-1 (or the pseudogene TRBV3-2) to TRBJ2-3, with 11 bases aligning to TRBD2. Germline V gives CDR1 LGHDT, CDR2 YNNKEL (reference sequence). The CDR3 consists of 17 residues. The V segment lost 4 bases and the J segment 3 bases; nucleotides outside the gene matches: 9. The CDR3 sequence is CASSRKLTSGGTDTQYF. CDR3 nucleotides: TGTGCCAGCAGCCGAAAGCTTACTAGCGGGGGAACAGATACGCAGTATTTT.

This chain joins TRBV7-2 and TRBJ2-2; 7 nucleotides align to TRBD2. CDR3 length: 13 residues. J was trimmed by 5 bases and V by 6 bases; bases with no gene match: 3. Germline V gene sequence: CDR1 SGHTA, CDR2 FQGNSA. The CDR3 reads CASRRGLTGELFF. In DNA form, the CDR3 reads TGTGCCAGCAGGCGGGGACTAACCGGGGAGCTGTTTTTT.

V is TRBV10-1 and J is TRBJ1-1; D may be TRBD1 (5 bases). Germline V gene lookup returns CDR1 WNHNN and CDR2 SYGVQD (reference sequence). The V end was cut by 8 bases, the J end by 8 bases, with 18 bases between. The CDR3 runs 13 residues. The CDR3 loop is CASSQGQVTEAFF. The CDR3 DNA follows: TGCGCCAGCTCCCAGGGTCAGGTTACGGAAGCTTTCTTT.

The chain links TRBV30 to TRBJ1-1; 10 nucleotides align to TRBD1. The germline CDR1 and CDR2 sequences are GTSNPN and SVGIG (reference sequence). The CDR3 has 14 residues. V lost 2 bases, J lost 8 bases, and 8 bases stayed unmatched. CDR3 sequence reads: CAWSRGTGAKEAFF. The CDR3 nucleotides read TGTGCCTGGAGTCGAGGGACAGGGGCGAAGGAAGCTTTCTTT.

V gene TRBV27 combines with J gene TRBJ1-6; 9 bases align to TRBD1. The germline gives CDR1 MNHEY, CDR2 SMNVEV (reference sequence). With 5 bases clipped from V and 7 bases from J, the junction kept 6 bases outside the gene matches. This CDR3 spans 15 amino acids. The CDR3 nucleotides read TGTGCCAGCAGTCTACCGGGACAGGGAAATTCACCCCTCCACTTT. This gives the protein CASSLPGQGNSPLHF.

V usage is TRBV3-1 (or the pseudogene TRBV3-2) and J usage is TRBJ2-3; no clear D. CDR1 is LGHDT and CDR2 is YNNKEL in the germline V gene (reference sequence). CDR3 length: 11 amino acids. V was clipped by 8 bases and J by 1 base, with 4 bases between them. CDR3 nucleotide sequence: TGTGCCAGCCGGGGCACAGATACGCAGTATTTT. Translation gives CASRGTDTQYF.

V is TRBV5-4 and J is TRBJ2-7, with D possibly being TRBD1 (5 bases). V lost 0 bases and J lost 0, with 10 bases in between. CDR3 size: 15 residues. Germline V lookup: CDR1 SGHNT, CDR2 YYREEE (reference sequence). In nucleotides, the CDR3 is TGTGCCAGCAGCTTGGCTGGAGACAGCTCCTACGAGCAGTACGTC. It encodes CASSLAGDSSYEQYV.